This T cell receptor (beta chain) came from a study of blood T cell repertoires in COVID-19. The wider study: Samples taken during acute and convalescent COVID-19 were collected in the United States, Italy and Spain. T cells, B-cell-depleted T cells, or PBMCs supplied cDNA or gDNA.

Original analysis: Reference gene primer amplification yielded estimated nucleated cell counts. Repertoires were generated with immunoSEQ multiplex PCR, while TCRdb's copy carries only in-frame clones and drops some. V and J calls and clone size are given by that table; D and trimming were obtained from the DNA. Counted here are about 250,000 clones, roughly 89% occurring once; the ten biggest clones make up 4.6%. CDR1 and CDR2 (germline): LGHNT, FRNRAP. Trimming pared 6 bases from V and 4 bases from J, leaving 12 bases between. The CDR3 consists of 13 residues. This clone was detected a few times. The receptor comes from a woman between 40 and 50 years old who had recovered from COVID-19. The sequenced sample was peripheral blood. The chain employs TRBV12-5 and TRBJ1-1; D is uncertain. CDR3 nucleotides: TGTGCTAGTGGCAATTCGGGGTTCACTGAAGCTTTCTTT. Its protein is CASGNSGFTEAFF. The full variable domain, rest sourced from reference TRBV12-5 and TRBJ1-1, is DARVTQTPRHKVTEMGQEVTMRCQPILGHNTVFWYRQTMMQGLELLAYFRNRAPLDDSGMPKDRFSAEMPDATLATLKIQPSEPRDSAVYFCASGNSGFTEAFFGQGTRLTVV.